This TCR beta chain was documented in a study of blood T cell repertoires in COVID-19. Study processing details: Nucleated cell number was recorded as an estimate derived from reference gene primer amplification. Method: immunoSEQ multiplex PCR; TCRdb's copy keeps in-frame clones and lacks some. V, J and clone size were drawn from that table, and D and trimming were deduced from the DNA. This table holds fewer than 350,000 clones, approximately 83% found once. Enrollees, roughly 18 to 89 years old, lived in 24 US areas. Researchers sorted participants into cohorts using their self-reported clinical history. Looked up from germline, CDR1 is SNHLY and CDR2 is FYNNEI. V gave up 7 bases and J gave up 4 bases; unmatched junction bases: 7. This CDR3 is 14 amino acids long.

This rearrangement joins TRBV2 to TRBJ1-5; 7 bases fit TRBD1. Material for sequencing was PBMCs or T cells enriched from blood (not recorded which). The TCR originated in a middle-aged woman with acute COVID-19. The CDR3 coding sequence is TGTGCCAGCAAGTCGGACAGGAATAATCAGCCCCAGCATTTT. Amino acids: CASKSDRNNQPQHF.